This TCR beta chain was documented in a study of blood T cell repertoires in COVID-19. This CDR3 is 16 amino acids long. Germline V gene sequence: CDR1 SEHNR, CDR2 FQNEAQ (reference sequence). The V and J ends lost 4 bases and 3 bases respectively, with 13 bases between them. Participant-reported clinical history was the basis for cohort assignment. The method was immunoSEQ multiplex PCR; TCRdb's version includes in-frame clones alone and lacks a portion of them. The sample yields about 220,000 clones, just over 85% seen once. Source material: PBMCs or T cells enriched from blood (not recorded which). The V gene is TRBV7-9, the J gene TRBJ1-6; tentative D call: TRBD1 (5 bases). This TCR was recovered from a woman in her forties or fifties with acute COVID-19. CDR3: CASSSGVGVYNSPLHF. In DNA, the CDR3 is TGTGCCAGCAGCTCAGGTGTAGGGGTCTATAATTCACCCCTCCACTTT.